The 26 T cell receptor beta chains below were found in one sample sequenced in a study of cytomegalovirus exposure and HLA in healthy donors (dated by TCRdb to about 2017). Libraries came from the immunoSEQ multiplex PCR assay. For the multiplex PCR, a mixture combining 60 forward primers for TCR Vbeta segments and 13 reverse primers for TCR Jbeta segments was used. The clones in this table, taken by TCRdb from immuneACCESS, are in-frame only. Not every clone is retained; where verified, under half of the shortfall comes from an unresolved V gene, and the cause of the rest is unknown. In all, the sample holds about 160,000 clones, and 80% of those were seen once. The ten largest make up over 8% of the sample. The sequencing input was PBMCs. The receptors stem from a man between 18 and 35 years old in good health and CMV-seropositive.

The DNA of the CDR3 is TGTGCCAGCTCACTAGGGGCCAGGGGGAATGAGCAGTTCTTC. Residues: CASSLGARGNEQFF. This chain links TRBV18 with TRBJ2-1; TRBD1 aligns across 7 bases. With V trimmed by 4 bases and J by 7 bases, 7 bases remained unmatched. The CDR3 loop spans 14 amino acids. Germline V lookup: CDR1 KGHSH, CDR2 LQKENI. The full variable domain, in which reference TRBV18 and TRBJ2-1 provide the parts outside the CDR3, is NAGVMQNPRHLVRRRGQEARLRCSPMKGHSHVYWYRQLPEEGLKFMVYLQKENIIDESGMPKERFSAEFPKEGPSILRIQQVVRGDSAAYFCASSLGARGNEQFFGPGTRLTVL.

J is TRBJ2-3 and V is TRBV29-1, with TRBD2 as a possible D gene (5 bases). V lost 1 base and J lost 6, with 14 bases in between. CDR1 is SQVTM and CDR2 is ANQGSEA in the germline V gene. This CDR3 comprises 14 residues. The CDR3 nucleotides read TGCAGCGTTGAAGCCTACACTAGGTTGGATACGCAGTATTTT. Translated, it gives CSVEAYTRLDTQYF.

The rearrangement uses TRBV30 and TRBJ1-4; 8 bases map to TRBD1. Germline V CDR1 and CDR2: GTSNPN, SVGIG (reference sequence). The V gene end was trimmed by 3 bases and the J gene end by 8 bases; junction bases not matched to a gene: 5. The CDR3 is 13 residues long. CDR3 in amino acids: CAWRGGQDEKLFF. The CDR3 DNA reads TGTGCCTGGAGGGGGGGACAGGACGAAAAACTGTTTTTT.

CDR3 sequence (DNA): TGCAGCGTTGAAGATCTGGGCCCCGTAGGCACTGAAGCTTTCTTT. This gives the protein CSVEDLGPVGTEAFF. V and J are TRBV29-1 and TRBJ1-1; D is uncertain. CDR1 and CDR2 (germline): SQVTM, ANQGSEA. Trimming stripped 0 bases from V and 4 bases from J, with 15 bases between. The CDR3 has 15 amino acids.

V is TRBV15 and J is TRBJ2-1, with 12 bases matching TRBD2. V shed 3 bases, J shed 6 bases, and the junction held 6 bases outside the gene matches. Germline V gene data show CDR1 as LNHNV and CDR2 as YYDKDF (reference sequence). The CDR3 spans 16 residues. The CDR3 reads CATSRGLAGGANEQFF. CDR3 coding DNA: TGTGCCACCAGCAGGGGTCTAGCGGGAGGGGCCAATGAGCAGTTCTTC. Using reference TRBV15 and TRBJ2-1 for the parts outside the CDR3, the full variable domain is DAMVIQNPRYQVTQFGKPVTLSCSQTLNHNVMYWYQQKSSQAPKLLFHYYDKDFNNEADTPDNFQSRRPNTSFCFLDIRSPGLGDTAMYLCATSRGLAGGANEQFFGPGTRLTVL.

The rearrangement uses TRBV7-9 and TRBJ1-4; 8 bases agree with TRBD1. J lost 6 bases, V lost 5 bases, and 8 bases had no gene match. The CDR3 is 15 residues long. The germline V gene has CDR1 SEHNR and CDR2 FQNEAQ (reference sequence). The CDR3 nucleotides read TGTGCCAGCAGCCCGGGACAGGCAACGTATGAAAAACTGTTTTTT. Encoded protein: CASSPGQATYEKLFF.

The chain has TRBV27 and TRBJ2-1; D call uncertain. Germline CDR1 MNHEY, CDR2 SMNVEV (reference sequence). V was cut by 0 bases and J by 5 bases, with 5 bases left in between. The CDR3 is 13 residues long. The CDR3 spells CASSLSGHNEQFF. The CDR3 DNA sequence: TGTGCCAGCAGTTTATCTGGCCACAATGAGCAGTTCTTC.

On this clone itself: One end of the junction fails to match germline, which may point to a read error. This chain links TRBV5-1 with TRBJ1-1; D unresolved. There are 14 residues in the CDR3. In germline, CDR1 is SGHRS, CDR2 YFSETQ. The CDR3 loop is CASSLAVPNTKAFF. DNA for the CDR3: TGCGCCAGCAGCTTGGCCGTCCCGAACACTAAAGCTTTCTTT.

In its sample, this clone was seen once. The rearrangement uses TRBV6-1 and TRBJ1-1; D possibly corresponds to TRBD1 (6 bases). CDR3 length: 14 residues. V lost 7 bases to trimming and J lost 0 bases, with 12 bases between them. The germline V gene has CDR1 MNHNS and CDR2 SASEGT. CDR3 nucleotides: TGTGCCAGCACCGTGGACAGCCTGAACACTGAAGCTTTCTTT. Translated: CASTVDSLNTEAFF.

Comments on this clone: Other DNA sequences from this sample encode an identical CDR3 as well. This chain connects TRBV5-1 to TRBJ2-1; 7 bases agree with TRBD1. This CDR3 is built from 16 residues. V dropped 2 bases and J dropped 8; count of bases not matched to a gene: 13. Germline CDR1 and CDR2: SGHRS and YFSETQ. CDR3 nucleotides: TGCGCCAGCAGCTTAGAACTCGCGACAGGGAATGATGAGCAGTTCTTC. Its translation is CASSLELATGNDEQFF.

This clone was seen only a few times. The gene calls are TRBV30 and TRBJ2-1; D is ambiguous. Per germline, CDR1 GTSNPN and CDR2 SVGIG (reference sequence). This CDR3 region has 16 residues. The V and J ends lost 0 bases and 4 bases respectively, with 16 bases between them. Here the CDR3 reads CAWSVNLESPYNEQFF. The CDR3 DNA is TGTGCCTGGAGTGTAAATTTGGAGTCCCCTTACAATGAGCAGTTCTTC.

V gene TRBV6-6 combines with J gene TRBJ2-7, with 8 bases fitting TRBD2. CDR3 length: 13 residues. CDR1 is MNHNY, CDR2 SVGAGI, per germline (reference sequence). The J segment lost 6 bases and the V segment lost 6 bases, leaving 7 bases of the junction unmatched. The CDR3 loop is CASSAGGAGEQYF. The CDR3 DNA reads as TGTGCCAGCAGCGCGGGGGGCGCGGGCGAGCAGTACTTC.

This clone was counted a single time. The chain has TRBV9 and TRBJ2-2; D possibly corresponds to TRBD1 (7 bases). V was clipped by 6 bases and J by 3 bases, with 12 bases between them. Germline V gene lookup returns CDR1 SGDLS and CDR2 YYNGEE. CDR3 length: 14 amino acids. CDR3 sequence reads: CASTPGGYTGELFF. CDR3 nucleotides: TGTGCCAGCACTCCAGGGGGGTACACCGGGGAGCTGTTTTTT.

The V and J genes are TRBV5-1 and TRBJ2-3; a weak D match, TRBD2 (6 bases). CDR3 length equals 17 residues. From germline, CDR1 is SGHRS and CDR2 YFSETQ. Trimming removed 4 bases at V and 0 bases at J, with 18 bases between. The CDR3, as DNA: TGCGCCAGCAGCCTCTTTTTAGTGGGGACTAGCACAGATACGCAGTATTTT. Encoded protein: CASSLFLVGTSTDTQYF. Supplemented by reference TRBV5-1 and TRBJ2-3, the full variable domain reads KAGVTQTPRYLIKTRGQQVTLSCSPISGHRSVSWYQQTPGQGLQFLFEYFSETQRNKGNFPGRFSGRQFSNSRSEMNVSTLELGDSALYLCASSLFLVGTSTDTQYFGPGTRLTVL.

This CDR3 reads CASSAAKTGLDYGYTF. The CDR3 DNA follows: TGTGCCAGCAGCGCAGCAAAGACAGGGTTGGACTATGGCTACACCTTC. The chain has TRBV9 and TRBJ1-2; 7 nucleotides agree with TRBD1. The CDR3 sequence is 16 residues long. V lost 3 bases, J lost 3 bases, and 11 bases stayed unmatched. Germline V gene data show CDR1 as SGDLS and CDR2 as YYNGEE.

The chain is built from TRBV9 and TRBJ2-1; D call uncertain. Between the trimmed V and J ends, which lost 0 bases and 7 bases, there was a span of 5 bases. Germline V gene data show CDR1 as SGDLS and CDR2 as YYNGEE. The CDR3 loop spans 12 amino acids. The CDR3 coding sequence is TGTGCCAGCAGCGTAGTCAGGAATGAGCAGTTCTTC. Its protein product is CASSVVRNEQFF.

The CDR3 region has the DNA TGTGCCAGCAGCTTACAGGGGGCTGGGGAGCAGTACTTC. Protein product: CASSLQGAGEQYF. V gene TRBV7-9 combines with J gene TRBJ2-7; 8 bases are a match to TRBD1. There are 13 residues in the CDR3. V gave up 2 bases and J gave up 7 bases; unmatched junction bases: 4. CDR1 and CDR2 from the germline V gene are SEHNR and FQNEAQ (reference sequence).

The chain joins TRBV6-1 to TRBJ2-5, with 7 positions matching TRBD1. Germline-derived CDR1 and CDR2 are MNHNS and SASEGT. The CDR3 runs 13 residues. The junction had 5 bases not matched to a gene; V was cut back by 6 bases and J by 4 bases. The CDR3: CASRSAGGETQYF. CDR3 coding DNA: TGTGCCAGCAGGTCCGCAGGGGGAGAGACCCAGTACTTC.

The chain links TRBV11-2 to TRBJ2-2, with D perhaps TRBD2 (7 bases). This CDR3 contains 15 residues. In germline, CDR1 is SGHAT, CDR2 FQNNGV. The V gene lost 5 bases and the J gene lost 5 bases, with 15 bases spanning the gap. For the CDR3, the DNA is TGTGCCAGCAGCAGAGTGGGGGGGCAAACCGGGGAGCTGTTTTTT. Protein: CASSRVGGQTGELFF.

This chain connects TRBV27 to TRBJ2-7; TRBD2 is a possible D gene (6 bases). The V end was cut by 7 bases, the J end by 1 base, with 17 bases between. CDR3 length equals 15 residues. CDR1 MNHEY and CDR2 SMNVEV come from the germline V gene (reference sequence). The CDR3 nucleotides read TGTGCCAGCATGAGGGGCGGGATCGGTTCCTACGAGCAGTACTTC. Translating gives CASMRGGIGSYEQYF.

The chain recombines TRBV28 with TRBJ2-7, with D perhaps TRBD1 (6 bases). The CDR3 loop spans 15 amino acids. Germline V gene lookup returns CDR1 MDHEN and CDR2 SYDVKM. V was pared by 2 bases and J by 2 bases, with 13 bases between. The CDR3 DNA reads TGTGCCAGCAGTTTACCCCAGGGGCACCCCTACGAGCAGTACTTC. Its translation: CASSLPQGHPYEQYF.

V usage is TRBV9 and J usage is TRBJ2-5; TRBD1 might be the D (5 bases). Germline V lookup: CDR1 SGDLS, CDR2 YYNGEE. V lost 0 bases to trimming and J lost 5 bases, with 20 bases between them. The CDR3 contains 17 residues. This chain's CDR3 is CASSVGNRGTGDETQYF. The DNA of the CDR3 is TGTGCCAGCAGCGTAGGGAATAGGGGAACCGGAGACGAGACCCAGTACTTC.

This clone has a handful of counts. CDR3 DNA sequence: TGTGCCAGCAGGGATAACAGGGGCTCTGAAGCTTTCTTT. It yields the protein CASRDNRGSEAFF. The rearrangement links TRBV6-6 to TRBJ1-1, with 7 bases identical to TRBD1. Per germline, CDR1 MNHNY and CDR2 SVGAGI (reference sequence). The CDR3 has 13 amino acids. V lost 6 bases, J lost 6 bases, and 7 bases stayed unmatched.

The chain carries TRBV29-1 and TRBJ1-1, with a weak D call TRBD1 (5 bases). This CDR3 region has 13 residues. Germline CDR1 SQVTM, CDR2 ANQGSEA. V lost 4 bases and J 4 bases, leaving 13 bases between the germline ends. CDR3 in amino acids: CSVVVPGGTEAFF. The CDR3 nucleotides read TGCAGCGTTGTGGTCCCCGGGGGCACTGAAGCTTTCTTT.

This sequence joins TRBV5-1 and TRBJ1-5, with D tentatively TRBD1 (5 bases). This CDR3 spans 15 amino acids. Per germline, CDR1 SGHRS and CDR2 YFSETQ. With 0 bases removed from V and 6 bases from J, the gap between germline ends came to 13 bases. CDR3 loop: CASSLGPGDGQPQHF. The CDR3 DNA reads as TGCGCCAGCAGCTTGGGACCGGGGGACGGTCAGCCCCAGCATTTT.

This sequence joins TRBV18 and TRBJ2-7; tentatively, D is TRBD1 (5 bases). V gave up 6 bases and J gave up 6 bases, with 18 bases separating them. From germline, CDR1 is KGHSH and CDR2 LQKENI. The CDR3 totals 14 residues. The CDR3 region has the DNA TGTGCCAGCTCCTTGACAGATTCGTCGTCCGAGCAGTACTTC. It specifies CASSLTDSSSEQYF.